This T cell receptor (beta chain) comes out of a study of T cell changes during pregnancy in multiple sclerosis. Method: immunoSEQ multiplex PCR; TCRdb's copy keeps in-frame clones and lacks some. The table includes approximately 38,000 clones, roughly 91% detected once. CDR3 length: 15 residues. The V gene end was trimmed by 4 bases and the J gene end by 2 bases; junction bases not matched to a gene: 6. The germline gives CDR1 LGHNA, CDR2 YSLEER. Sequencing was performed on CD8+ T cells from peripheral blood mononuclear cells, taken in the second trimester of pregnancy. This receptor was obtained from a female donor with multiple sclerosis, enrolled in a pregnancy study. The rearrangement uses TRBV4-3 and TRBJ2-7, with 9 bases lining up with TRBD1. This CDR3 reads CASSRGQGITYEQYF. CDR3 in DNA: TGCGCCAGCAGCCGCGGACAGGGGATCACCTACGAGCAGTACTTC.